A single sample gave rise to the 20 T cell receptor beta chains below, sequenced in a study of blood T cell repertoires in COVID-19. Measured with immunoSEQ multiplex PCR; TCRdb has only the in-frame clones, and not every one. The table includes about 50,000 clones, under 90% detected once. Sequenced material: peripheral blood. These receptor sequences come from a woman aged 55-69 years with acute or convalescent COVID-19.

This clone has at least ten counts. The CDR3 loop is CASSPPGGVNTEAFF. Written as DNA, the CDR3 is TGTGCCAGCTCACCACCCGGGGGGGTGAACACTGAAGCTTTCTTT. The V and J genes are TRBV18 and TRBJ1-1; TRBD1 is a possible D gene (5 bases). The CDR3 has 15 amino acids. Germline values: CDR1 KGHSH, CDR2 LQKENI. The ends were cut back, 0 bases at V and 0 bases at J, with 8 bases in the middle. The full variable domain, rest sourced from reference TRBV18 and TRBJ1-1, is NAGVMQNPRHLVRRRGQEARLRCSPMKGHSHVYWYRQLPEEGLKFMVYLQKENIIDESGMPKERFSAEFPKEGPSILRIQQVVRGDSAAYFCASSPPGGVNTEAFFGQGTRLTVV.

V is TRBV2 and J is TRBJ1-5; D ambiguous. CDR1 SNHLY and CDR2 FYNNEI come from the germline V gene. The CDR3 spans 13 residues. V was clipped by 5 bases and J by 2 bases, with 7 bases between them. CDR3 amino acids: CASSTRGNQPQHF. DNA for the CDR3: TGTGCCAGCAGTACACGGGGCAATCAGCCCCAGCATTTT.

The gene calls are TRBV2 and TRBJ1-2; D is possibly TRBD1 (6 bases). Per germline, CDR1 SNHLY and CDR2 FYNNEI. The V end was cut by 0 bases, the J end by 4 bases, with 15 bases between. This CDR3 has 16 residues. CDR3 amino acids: CASSEALRQATYGYTF. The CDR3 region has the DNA TGTGCCAGCAGTGAAGCGCTTCGACAGGCAACCTATGGCTACACCTTC.

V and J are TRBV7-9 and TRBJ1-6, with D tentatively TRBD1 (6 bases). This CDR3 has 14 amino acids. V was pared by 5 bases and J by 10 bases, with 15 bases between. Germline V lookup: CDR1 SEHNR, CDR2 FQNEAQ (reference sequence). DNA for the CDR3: TGTGCCAGCAGCCTAACAGGGTCTAACTCACCCCTCCACTTT. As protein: CASSLTGSNSPLHF. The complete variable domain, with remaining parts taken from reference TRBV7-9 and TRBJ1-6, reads DTGVSQNPRHKITKRGQNVTFRCDPISEHNRLYWYRQTLGQGPEFLTYFQNEAQLEKSRLLSDRFSAERPKGSFSTLEIQRTEQGDSAMYLCASSLTGSNSPLHFGNGTRLTVT.

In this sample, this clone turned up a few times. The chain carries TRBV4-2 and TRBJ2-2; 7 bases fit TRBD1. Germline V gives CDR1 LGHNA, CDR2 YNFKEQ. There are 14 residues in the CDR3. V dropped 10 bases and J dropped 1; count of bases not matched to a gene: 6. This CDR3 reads CAIARGLNTGELFF. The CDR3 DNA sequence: TGTGCCATCGCCAGGGGGTTGAACACCGGGGAGCTGTTTTTT.

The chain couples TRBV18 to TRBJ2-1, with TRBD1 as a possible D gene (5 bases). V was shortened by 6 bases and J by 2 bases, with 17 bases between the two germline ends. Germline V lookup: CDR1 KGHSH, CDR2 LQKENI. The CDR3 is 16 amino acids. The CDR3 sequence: CASSRAAGNTYNEQFF. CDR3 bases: TGTGCCAGCTCCAGGGCGGCAGGGAACACCTACAATGAGCAGTTCTTC.

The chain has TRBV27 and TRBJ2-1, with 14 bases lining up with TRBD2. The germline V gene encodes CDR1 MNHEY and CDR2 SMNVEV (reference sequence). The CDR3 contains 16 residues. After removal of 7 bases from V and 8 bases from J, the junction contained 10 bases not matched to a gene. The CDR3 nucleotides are TGTGCCAGCACCGGAGGGACTAGCGGGAGTACAGATGAGCAGTTCTTC. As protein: CASTGGTSGSTDEQFF.

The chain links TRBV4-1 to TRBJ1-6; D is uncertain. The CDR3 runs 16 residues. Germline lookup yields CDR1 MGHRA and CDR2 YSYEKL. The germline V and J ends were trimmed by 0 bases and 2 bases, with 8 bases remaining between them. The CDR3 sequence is CASSQEGGTYNSPLHF. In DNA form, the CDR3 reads TGCGCCAGCAGCCAAGAGGGAGGGACCTATAATTCACCCCTCCACTTT.

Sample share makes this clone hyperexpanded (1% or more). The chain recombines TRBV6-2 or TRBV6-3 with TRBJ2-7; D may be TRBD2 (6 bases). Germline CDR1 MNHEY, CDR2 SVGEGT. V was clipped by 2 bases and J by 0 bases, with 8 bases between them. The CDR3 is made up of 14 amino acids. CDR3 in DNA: TGTGCCAGCAGTTACGTTAGCGGCTCCTACGAGCAGTACTTC. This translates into CASSYVSGSYEQYF.

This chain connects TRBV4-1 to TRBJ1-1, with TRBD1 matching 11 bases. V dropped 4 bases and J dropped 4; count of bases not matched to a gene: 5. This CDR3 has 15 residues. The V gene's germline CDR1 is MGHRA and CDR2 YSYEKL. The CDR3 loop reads CASSPGQGARTEAFF. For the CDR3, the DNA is TGCGCCAGCAGCCCAGGACAGGGGGCGCGCACTGAAGCTTTCTTT.

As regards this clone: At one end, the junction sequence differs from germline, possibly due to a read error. CDR3 in amino acids: CASRIAGEDEQFF. The CDR3 DNA reads as TGTGCCAGTAGGATAGCGGGAGAGGATGAGCAGTTCTTC. V is TRBV19 and J is TRBJ2-1, with TRBD2 matching over 9 bases. Germline CDR1 reads LNHDA; CDR2 reads SQIVND (reference sequence). The CDR3 covers 13 residues.

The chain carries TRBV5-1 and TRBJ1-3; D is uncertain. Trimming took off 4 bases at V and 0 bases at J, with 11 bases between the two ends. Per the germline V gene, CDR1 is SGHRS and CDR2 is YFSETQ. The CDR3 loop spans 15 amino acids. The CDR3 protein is CASSRSQSSGNTIYF. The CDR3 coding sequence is TGCGCCAGCAGCCGTAGTCAAAGCTCTGGAAACACCATATATTTT.

The CDR3 here is CASSDPTGTATQYF. CDR3 coding DNA: TGTGCCAGCAGTGACCCTACAGGGACCGCTACGCAGTATTTT. V gene TRBV25-1 combines with J gene TRBJ2-3; D is possibly TRBD1 (6 bases). The CDR3 is 14 amino acids. Trimming cost V 3 bases and J 8 bases, with 15 bases left between them. Germline V gene sequence: CDR1 MGHDK, CDR2 SYGVNS. The variable domain in full, with the rest retrieved from reference TRBV25-1 and TRBJ2-3, is EADIYQTPRYLVIGTGKKITLECSQTMGHDKMYWYQQDPGMELHLIHYSYGVNSTEKGDLSSESTVSRIRTEHFPLTLESARPSHTSQYLCASSDPTGTATQYFGPGTRLTVL.

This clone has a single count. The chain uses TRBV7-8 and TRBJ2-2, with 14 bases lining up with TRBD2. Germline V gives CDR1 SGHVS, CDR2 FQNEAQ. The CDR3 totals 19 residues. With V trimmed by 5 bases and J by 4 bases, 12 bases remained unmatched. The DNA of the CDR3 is TGTGCCAGCAGCCCAACGGGACTAGCGGGAGCCGTTGCCACCGGGGAGCTGTTTTTT. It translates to CASSPTGLAGAVATGELFF. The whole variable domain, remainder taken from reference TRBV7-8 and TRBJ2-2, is GAGVSQSPRYKVAKRGQDVALRCDPISGHVSLFWYQQALGQGPEFLTYFQNEAQLDKSGLPSDRFFAERPEGSVSTLKIQRTQQEDSAVYLCASSPTGLAGAVATGELFFGEGSRLTVL.

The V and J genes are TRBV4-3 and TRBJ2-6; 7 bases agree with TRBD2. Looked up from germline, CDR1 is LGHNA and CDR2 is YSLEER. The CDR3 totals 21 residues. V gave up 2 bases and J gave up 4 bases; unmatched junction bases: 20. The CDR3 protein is CASSQWLWGGTSGSGANVLTF. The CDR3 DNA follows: TGCGCCAGCAGCCAATGGCTCTGGGGGGGAACATCAGGCTCCGGGGCCAACGTCCTGACTTTC.

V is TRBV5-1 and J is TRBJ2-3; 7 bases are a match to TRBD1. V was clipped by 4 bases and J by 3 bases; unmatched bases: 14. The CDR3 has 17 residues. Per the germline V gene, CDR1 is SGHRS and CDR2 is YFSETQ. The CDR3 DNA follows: TGCGCCAGCAGCAGACTGGAGACAGGGCTGAGAACAGATACGCAGTATTTT. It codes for CASSRLETGLRTDTQYF.

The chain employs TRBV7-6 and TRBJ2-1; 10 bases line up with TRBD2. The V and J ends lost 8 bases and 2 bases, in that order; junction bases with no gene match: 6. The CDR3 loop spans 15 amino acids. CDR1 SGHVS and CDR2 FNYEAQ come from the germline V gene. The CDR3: CASGASGGPYNEQFF. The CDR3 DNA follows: TGTGCCAGCGGGGCTAGCGGGGGCCCCTACAATGAGCAGTTCTTC. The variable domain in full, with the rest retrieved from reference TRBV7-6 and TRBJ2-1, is GAGVSQSPRYKVTKRGQDVALRCDPISGHVSLYWYRQALGQGPEFLTYFNYEAQQDKSGLPNDRFSAERPEGSISTLTIQRTEQRDSAMYRCASGASGGPYNEQFFGPGTRLTVL.

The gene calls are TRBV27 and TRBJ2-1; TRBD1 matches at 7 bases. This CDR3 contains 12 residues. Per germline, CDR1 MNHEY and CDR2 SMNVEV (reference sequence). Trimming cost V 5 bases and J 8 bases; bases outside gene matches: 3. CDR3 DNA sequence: TGTGCCAGCAGTCCCCAGGGGGATGAGCAGTTCTTC. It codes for CASSPQGDEQFF.

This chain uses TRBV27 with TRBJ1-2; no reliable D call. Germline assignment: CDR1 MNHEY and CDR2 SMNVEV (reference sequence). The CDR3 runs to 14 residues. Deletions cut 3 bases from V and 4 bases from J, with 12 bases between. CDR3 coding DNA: TGTGCCAGCAGTTTGAATCGGGAGAGCTATGGCTACACCTTC. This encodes CASSLNRESYGYTF.

The CDR3 spells CSAELDWEQYF. CDR3 coding DNA: TGCAGTGCTGAGTTAGACTGGGAGCAGTACTTC. V gene TRBV20-1 combines with J gene TRBJ2-7; no clear D. V was pared by 5 bases and J by 7 bases, with 12 bases between. Looked up from germline, CDR1 is DFQATT and CDR2 is SNEGSKA (reference sequence). The CDR3 is 11 amino acids.